What follows are 22 T cell receptor beta chains derived from one specimen sequenced in a study of T cell responses to AZD1222 COVID-19 vaccine. Sequencing used immunoSEQ multiplex PCR; TCRdb keeps in-frame clones, though not all of them. The table includes about 140,000 clones, 80% to 95% detected once. The sequenced sample was peripheral blood, obtained on day 0 of AZD1222 vaccination. The receptors derive from an adult in good health.

The CDR3, as DNA: TGTGCCATCAGTGAGACTATTAACGGGCAAAACATTCAGTACTTC. Protein sequence: CAISETINGQNIQYF. The gene calls are TRBV10-3 and TRBJ2-4; D not resolved. The CDR3 covers 15 residues. V lost 2 bases to trimming and J lost 5 bases, with 13 bases between them. The germline V gene encodes CDR1 ENHRY and CDR2 SYGVKD.

The chain carries TRBV4-1 and TRBJ1-5; D remains unclear. Germline V gene lookup returns CDR1 MGHRA and CDR2 YSYEKL. V was cut by 1 base and J by 6 bases, with 10 bases left in between. The CDR3 runs to 14 residues. This CDR3 reads CASSQVGLGQPQHF. The CDR3 nucleotides read TGCGCCAGCAGCCAAGTTGGGCTCGGTCAGCCCCAGCATTTT.

The genes are TRBV10-3 and TRBJ2-3; the D call may be TRBD1 or TRBD2 (6 bases each). The germline gives CDR1 ENHRY, CDR2 SYGVKD. V was shortened by 5 bases and J by 3 bases, with 12 bases between the two germline ends. This CDR3 contains 14 residues. CDR3 bases: TGTGCCATCAGTTCCGGGGGCCGAACAGATACGCAGTATTTT. Encoded protein: CAISSGGRTDTQYF.

V usage is TRBV28 and J usage is TRBJ1-4, with D perhaps TRBD1 (5 bases). Germline V gene data show CDR1 as MDHEN and CDR2 as SYDVKM. V was clipped by 8 bases and J by 3 bases, with 7 bases between them. This CDR3 contains 12 residues. The DNA of the CDR3 is TGTGCCAGCCAGGGCCCTAATGAAAAACTGTTTTTT. Its translation is CASQGPNEKLFF.

This clone was found once. The chain uses TRBV11-1 and TRBJ2-1, with D unresolved. V lost 1 base to trimming and J lost 5 bases, with 9 bases between them. Per germline, CDR1 SGHAT and CDR2 FQDESV (reference sequence). The CDR3 extends over 14 amino acids. The CDR3 coding sequence is TGTGCCAGCAGCTTAGGCGTACACCACAATGAGCAGTTCTTC. Amino acid sequence: CASSLGVHHNEQFF.

The chain has TRBV7-8 and TRBJ1-5, with 7 positions matching TRBD1. V was pared by 1 base and J by 7 bases, with 4 bases of the junction left unmatched. The CDR3 runs to 14 residues. Germline CDR1 reads SGHVS; CDR2 reads FQNEAQ. CDR3 DNA: TGTGCCAGCAGCTTAGAGAGACAGGGACAGCCCCAGCATTTT. The encoded protein is CASSLERQGQPQHF.

The J gene is TRBJ1-2, the V gene TRBV28; TRBD1 is a possible D gene (5 bases). The V end lost 6 bases, the J end lost 8 bases, and 25 bases lay between the germline ends. The CDR3 is 16 residues long. Germline V gene sequence: CDR1 MDHEN, CDR2 SYDVKM. DNA of the CDR3: TGTGCCAGCAGCCTCACGGGAATGTGGGTGGAGGGGGGCTACACCTTC. Its protein is CASSLTGMWVEGGYTF.

This chain connects TRBV18 to TRBJ1-2; D is undetermined. V lost 3 bases and J lost 6, with 11 bases in between. CDR1 is KGHSH, CDR2 LQKENI, per germline. The CDR3 has 13 residues. CDR3 amino acids: CASSPDFVDGYTF. Here the CDR3 DNA reads TGTGCCAGCTCACCCGACTTTGTAGATGGCTACACCTTC.

This clone was recorded only once. CDR3 nucleotides: TGTGCCAGCAGTCGACAGGGGGACTATGGCTACACCTTC. Its protein product is CASSRQGDYGYTF. V gene TRBV2 combines with J gene TRBJ1-2, with 9 bases lining up with TRBD1. This CDR3 is 13 amino acids long. Per the germline V gene, CDR1 is SNHLY and CDR2 is FYNNEI. J was trimmed by 3 bases and V by 5 bases; bases with no gene match: 1.

The chain carries TRBV4-3 and TRBJ1-2; D is unresolved. Trimming stripped 4 bases from V and 3 bases from J, with 12 bases between. CDR3 length equals 14 residues. CDR1 is LGHNA, CDR2 YSLEER, per germline. The DNA of the CDR3 is TGCGCCAGCAGCCGAAAAGGCCTCTACTATGGCTACACCTTC. It is translated as CASSRKGLYYGYTF.

The CDR3 loop reads CASKRDNYGYTF. In nucleotides, the CDR3 is TGTGCCAGCAAGCGGGACAACTATGGCTACACCTTC. The J gene is TRBJ1-2, the V gene TRBV9, with D possibly matching TRBD1 (5 bases). The germline gives CDR1 SGDLS, CDR2 YYNGEE. Deletions cut 6 bases from V and 2 bases from J, with 8 bases between. The CDR3 is made up of 12 amino acids.

V and J are TRBV21-1 and TRBJ2-7; the D call TRBD2 from the table was never checked on the DNA. TRBV21-1 is an annotated pseudogene. CDR3 length equals 18 residues. CDR3 nucleotide sequence: TGTGCCAGCAGCAAAGAAGCTGTCCTAGCGATAGTAAGATACGAGCAGTACTTC. Amino acids: CASSKEAVLAIVRYEQYF.

The chain links TRBV5-4 to TRBJ2-5; 11 bases match TRBD2. The ends lost 3 bases at V and 3 bases at J; junction bases unmatched: 7. The germline V gene has CDR1 SGHNT and CDR2 YYREEE (reference sequence). The CDR3 extends over 16 amino acids. CDR3 DNA sequence: TGTGCCAGCAGCTCGTCTATAGCGGGAGGGGAAGAGACCCAGTACTTC. Translating it yields CASSSSIAGGEETQYF.

This chain joins TRBV6-2 or TRBV6-3 and TRBJ2-6; D is unresolved. V gave up 2 bases and J gave up 4 bases, with 3 bases separating them. In germline, CDR1 is MNHEY, CDR2 SVGEGT. CDR3 length: 13 amino acids. CDR3 in DNA: TGTGCCAGCAGTTACCCCGGGGCCAACGTCCTGACTTTC. Amino acids: CASSYPGANVLTF.

The rearrangement joins TRBV15 to TRBJ2-7; D may be TRBD1 or TRBD2 (6 bases each). The CDR3 spans 15 residues. The V end was cut by 3 bases, the J end by 2 bases, with 14 bases between. Germline V gene data show CDR1 as LNHNV and CDR2 as YYDKDF (reference sequence). The CDR3 loop reads CATSRPGGGPYEQYF. CDR3 coding DNA: TGTGCCACCAGCAGGCCCGGGGGCGGTCCCTACGAGCAGTACTTC.

This rearrangement joins TRBV6-5 to TRBJ1-2; D may be TRBD1 (6 bases). The V gene's germline CDR1 is MNHEY and CDR2 SVGAGI. The CDR3 totals 12 residues. The V end was cut by 6 bases, the J end by 8 bases, with 13 bases between. DNA for the CDR3: TGTGCCAGCAGGACAGGATCGGGAGGCTACACCTTC. Encoded protein: CASRTGSGGYTF.

V usage is TRBV28 and J usage is TRBJ2-5, with a weak D call TRBD1 (6 bases). The V end lost 6 bases, the J end lost 2 bases, and 19 bases lay between the germline ends. CDR1 is MDHEN and CDR2 is SYDVKM in the germline V gene. The CDR3 runs to 16 residues. The CDR3 protein is CASSLGQIPPQETQYF. In nucleotides, the CDR3 is TGTGCCAGCAGCCTAGGACAGATACCACCTCAAGAGACCCAGTACTTC. The entire variable domain, with the rest obtained from reference TRBV28 and TRBJ2-5, is as follows: DVKVTQSSRYLVKRTGEKVFLECVQDMDHENMFWYRQDPGLGLRLIYFSYDVKMKEKGDIPEGYSVSREKKERFSLILESASTNQTSMYLCASSLGQIPPQETQYFGPGTRLLVL.

This clone was detected a few times. The CDR3: CASSLAIAASGSYTF. CDR3 nucleotides: TGTGCCAGCAGCTTGGCGATAGCCGCCTCGGGAAGCTACACCTTC. This chain connects TRBV7-2 to TRBJ1-2; no firm D call. The CDR3 consists of 15 residues. Germline V CDR1 and CDR2: SGHTA, FQGNSA. Trimming pared 3 bases from V and 9 bases from J, leaving 20 bases between.

V is TRBV19 and J is TRBJ2-3, with D perhaps TRBD1 or TRBD2 (5 bases each). CDR3 length: 13 amino acids. V was shortened by 10 bases and J by 4 bases, with 15 bases between the two germline ends. The germline gives CDR1 LNHDA, CDR2 SQIVND (reference sequence). In DNA form, the CDR3 reads TGTGCCACTAGGGTGCAGGGAGCAGATACGCAGTATTTT. As protein: CATRVQGADTQYF.

V gene TRBV5-4 combines with J gene TRBJ2-2, with 8 bases that match TRBD2. The germline CDR1 and CDR2 sequences are SGHNT and YYREEE (reference sequence). The CDR3 spans 15 residues. J was trimmed by 4 bases and V by 1 base; bases with no gene match: 3. This CDR3 reads CASSLLAGLTGELFF. CDR3 DNA sequence: TGTGCCAGCAGCTTGCTAGCGGGCCTCACCGGGGAGCTGTTTTTT.

V gene TRBV11-2 combines with J gene TRBJ2-5; D gene unclear. The CDR3 totals 15 residues. Trimming took off 0 bases at V and 1 base at J, with 9 bases between the two ends. Germline V lookup: CDR1 SGHAT, CDR2 FQNNGV. In DNA form, the CDR3 reads TGTGCCAGCAGCTTAGATGGCTCCCCCCAAGAGACCCAGTACTTC. Protein product: CASSLDGSPQETQYF.

The chain uses TRBV7-2 and TRBJ1-1, with unresolved D. Trimming cost V 0 bases and J 1 base, with 12 bases left between them. Per the germline V gene, CDR1 is SGHTA and CDR2 is FQGNSA. The CDR3 is 16 residues long. The CDR3 protein is CASSLAGYYGNTEAFF. The CDR3 DNA reads as TGTGCCAGCAGCTTAGCCGGATACTATGGGAACACTGAAGCTTTCTTT.